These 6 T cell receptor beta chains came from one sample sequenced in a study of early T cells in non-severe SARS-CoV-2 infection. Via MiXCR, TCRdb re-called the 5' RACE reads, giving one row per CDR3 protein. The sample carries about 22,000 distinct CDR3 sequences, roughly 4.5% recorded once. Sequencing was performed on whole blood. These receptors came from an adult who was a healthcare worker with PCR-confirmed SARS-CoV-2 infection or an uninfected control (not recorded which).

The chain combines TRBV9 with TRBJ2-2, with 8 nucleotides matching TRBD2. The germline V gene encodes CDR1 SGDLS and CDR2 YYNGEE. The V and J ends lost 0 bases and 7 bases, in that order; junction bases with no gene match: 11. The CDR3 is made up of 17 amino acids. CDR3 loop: CASSVGAAGASSGELFF. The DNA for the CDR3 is TGTGCCAGCAGCGTAGGGGCAGCGGGGGCCTCAAGCGGGGAGCTGTTTTTT. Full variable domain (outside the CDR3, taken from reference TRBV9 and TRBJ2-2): DSGVTQTPKHLITATGQRVTLRCSPRSGDLSVYWYQQSLDQGLQFLIQYYNGEERAKGNILERFSAQQFPDLHSELNLSSLELGDSALYFCASSVGAAGASSGELFFGEGSRLTVL.

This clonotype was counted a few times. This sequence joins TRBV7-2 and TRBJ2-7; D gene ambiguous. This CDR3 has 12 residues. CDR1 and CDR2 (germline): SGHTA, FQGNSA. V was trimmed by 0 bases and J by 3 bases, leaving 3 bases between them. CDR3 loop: CASSLAFYEQYF. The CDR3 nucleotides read TGTGCCAGCAGCTTAGCATTCTACGAGCAGTACTTC.

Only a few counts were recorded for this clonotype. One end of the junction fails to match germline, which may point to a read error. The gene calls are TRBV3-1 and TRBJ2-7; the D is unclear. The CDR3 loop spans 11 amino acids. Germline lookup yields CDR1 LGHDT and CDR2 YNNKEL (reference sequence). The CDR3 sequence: CASSQEGLVAF. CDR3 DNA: TGTGCCAGCAGCCAAGAAGGGCTGGTTGCCTTC.

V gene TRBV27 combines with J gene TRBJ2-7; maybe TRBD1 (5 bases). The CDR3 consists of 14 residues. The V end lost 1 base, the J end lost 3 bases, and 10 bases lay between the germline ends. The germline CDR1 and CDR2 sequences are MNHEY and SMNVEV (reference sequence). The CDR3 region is CASSLFSGFYEQYF. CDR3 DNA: TGTGCCAGCAGTTTATTTTCAGGGTTCTACGAGCAGTACTTC.

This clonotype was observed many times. CDR3 bases: TGTGCCAGCGATCGTGGGACATCAACTAATGAAAAACTGTTTTTT. Its protein is CASDRGTSTNEKLFF. This chain connects TRBV2 to TRBJ1-4; maybe TRBD1 (6 bases). This CDR3 is built from 15 residues. Per germline, CDR1 SNHLY and CDR2 FYNNEI. V was cut by 8 bases and J by 0 bases, with 13 bases left in between.

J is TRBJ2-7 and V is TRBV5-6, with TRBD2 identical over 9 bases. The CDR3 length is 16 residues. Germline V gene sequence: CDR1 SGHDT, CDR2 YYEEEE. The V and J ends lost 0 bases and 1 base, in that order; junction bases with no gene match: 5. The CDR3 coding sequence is TGTGCCAGCAGCTTGGGTTCGCTAGCGGGGTCCTACGAGCAGTACTTC. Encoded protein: CASSLGSLAGSYEQYF. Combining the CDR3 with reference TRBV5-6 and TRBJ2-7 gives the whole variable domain DAGVTQSPTHLIKTRGQQVTLRCSPKSGHDTVSWYQQALGQGPQFIFQYYEEEERQRGNFPDRFSGHQFPNYSSELNVNALLLGDSALYLCASSLGSLAGSYEQYFGPGTRLTVT.